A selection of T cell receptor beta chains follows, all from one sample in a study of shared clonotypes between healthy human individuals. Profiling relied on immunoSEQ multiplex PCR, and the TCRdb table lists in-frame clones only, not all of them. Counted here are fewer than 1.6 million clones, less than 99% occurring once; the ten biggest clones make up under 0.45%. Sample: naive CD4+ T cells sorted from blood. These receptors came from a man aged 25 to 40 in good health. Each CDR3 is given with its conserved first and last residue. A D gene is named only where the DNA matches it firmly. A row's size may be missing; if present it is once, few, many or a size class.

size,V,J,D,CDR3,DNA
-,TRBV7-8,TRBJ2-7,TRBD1,CASSLAGTGTFYEQYF,TGTGCCAGCAGCTTAGCCGGGACAGGAACCTTCTACGAGCAGTACTTC
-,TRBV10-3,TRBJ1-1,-,CAISESRTNTEAFF,TGTGCCATCAGTGAGTCGAGGACCAACACTGAAGCTTTCTTT
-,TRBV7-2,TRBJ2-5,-,CASRRAGVQETQYF,TGTGCCAGCAGACGAGCAGGGGTACAGGAGACCCAGTACTTC
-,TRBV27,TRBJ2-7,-,CASSPPGLNAGQYF,TGTGCCAGCAGTCCCCCCGGACTCAACGCGGGGCAGTACTTC
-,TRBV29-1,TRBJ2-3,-,CSVDLNPQGGRTDTQYF,TGCAGCGTTGATCTAAATCCGCAGGGTGGGCGCACAGATACGCAGTATTTT
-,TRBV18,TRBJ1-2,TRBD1,CASSRRQGNYGYTF,TGTGCCAGCTCTCGCCGACAGGGCAACTATGGCTACACCTTC
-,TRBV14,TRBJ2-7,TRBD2,CASSRLAGNSYEQYF,TGTGCCAGCAGTCGACTAGCGGGCAACTCCTACGAGCAGTACTTC
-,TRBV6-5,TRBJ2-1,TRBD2,CASSQGLAQDNEQFF,TGTGCCAGCAGTCAAGGACTAGCGCAAGACAATGAGCAGTTCTTC
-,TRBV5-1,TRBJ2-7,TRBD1,CASRDLGTAMSYEQYF,TGCGCCAGCAGAGATCTCGGGACAGCGATGTCCTACGAGCAGTACTTC
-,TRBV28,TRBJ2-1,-,CASSFREQFF,TGTGCCAGCAGTTTCCGGGAGCAGTTCTTC
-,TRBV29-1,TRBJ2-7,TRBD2,CSVKSGRAPYEQYF,TGCAGCGTTAAAAGCGGGAGGGCCCCCTACGAGCAGTACTTC
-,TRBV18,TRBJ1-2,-,CASSPPISGNESRGDGYTF,TGTGCCAGCTCACCACCGATATCCGGAAACGAATCACGCGGCGATGGCTACACCTTC
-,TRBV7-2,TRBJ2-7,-,CASSLREPSSYEQYF,TGTGCCAGCAGCCTACGGGAACCGAGCTCCTACGAGCAGTACTTC
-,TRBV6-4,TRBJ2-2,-,CASSPGAPNTGELFF,TGTGCCAGCAGTCCGGGGGCTCCCAACACCGGGGAGCTGTTTTTT
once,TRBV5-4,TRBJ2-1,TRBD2,CASSSKAGEAYNEQFF,TGTGCCAGCAGCTCTAAAGCGGGAGAGGCCTACAATGAGCAGTTCTTC
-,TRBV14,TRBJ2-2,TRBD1,CASSLRDRGLFANTGELFF,TGTGCCAGCAGCCTCCGGGACAGGGGGTTGTTCGCGAACACCGGGGAGCTGTTTTTT